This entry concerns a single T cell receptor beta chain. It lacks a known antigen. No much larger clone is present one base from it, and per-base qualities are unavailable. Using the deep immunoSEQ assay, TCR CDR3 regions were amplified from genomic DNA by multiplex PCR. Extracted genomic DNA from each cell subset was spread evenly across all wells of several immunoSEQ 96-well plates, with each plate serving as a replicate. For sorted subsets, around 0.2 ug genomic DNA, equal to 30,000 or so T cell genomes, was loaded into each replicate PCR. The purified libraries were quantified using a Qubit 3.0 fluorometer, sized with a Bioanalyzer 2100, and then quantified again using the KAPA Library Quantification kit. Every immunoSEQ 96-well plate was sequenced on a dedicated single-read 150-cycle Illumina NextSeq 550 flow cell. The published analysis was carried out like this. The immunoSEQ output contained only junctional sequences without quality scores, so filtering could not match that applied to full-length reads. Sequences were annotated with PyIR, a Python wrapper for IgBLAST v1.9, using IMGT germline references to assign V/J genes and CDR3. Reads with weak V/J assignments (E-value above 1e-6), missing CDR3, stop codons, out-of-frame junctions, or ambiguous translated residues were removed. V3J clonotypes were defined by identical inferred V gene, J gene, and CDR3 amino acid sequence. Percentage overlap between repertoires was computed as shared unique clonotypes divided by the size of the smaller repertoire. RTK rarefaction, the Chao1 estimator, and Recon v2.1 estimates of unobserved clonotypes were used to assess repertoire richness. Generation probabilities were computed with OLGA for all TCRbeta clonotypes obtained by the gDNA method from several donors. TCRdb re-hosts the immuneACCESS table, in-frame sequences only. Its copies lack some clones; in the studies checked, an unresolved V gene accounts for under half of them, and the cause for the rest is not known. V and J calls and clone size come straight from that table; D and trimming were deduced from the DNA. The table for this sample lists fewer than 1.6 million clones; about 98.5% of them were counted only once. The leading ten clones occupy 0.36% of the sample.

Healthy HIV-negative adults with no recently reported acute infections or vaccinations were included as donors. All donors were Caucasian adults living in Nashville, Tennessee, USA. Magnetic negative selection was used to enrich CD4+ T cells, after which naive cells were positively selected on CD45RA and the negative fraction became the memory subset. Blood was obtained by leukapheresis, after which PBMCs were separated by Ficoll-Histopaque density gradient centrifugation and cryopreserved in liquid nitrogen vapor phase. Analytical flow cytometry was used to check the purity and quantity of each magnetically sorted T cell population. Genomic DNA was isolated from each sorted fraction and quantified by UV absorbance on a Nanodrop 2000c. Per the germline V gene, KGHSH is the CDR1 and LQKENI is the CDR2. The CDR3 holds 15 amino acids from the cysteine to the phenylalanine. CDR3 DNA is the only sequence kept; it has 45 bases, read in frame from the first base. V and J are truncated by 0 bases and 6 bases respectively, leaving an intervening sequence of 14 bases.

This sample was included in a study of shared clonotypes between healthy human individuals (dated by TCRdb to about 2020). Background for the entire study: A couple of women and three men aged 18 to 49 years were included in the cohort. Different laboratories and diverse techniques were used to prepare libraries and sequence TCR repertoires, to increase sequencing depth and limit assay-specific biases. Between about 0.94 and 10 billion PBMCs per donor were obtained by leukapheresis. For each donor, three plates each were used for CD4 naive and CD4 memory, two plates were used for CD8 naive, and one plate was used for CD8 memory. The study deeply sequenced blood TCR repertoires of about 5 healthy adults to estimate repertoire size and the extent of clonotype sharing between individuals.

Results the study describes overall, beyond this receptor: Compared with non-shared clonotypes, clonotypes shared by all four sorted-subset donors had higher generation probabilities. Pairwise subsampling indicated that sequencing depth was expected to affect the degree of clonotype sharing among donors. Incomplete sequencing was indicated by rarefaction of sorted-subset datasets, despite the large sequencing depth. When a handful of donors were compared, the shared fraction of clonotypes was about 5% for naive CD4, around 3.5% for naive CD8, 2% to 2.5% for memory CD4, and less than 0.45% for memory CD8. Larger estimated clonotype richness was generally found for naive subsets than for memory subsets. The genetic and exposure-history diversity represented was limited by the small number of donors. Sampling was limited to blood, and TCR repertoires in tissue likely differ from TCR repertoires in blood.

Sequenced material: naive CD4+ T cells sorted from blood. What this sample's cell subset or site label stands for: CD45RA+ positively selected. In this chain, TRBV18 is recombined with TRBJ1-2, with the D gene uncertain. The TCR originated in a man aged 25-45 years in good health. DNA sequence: TGTGCCAGCTCACCACCAGTGGGTCTTGGGGATGGCTACACCTTC. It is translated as CASSPPVGLGDGYTF.